The 8 T cell receptor beta chains listed next were all sequenced from one sample in a study of identical twins. TCRdb re-analysed the 5' RACE reads in MiXCR, keeping a single row per CDR3 protein. The sample has roughly 500,000 distinct CDR3 sequences, about 20% seen once. These data were also reused for a study on T cells expressing NK-cell markers.

The specimen was CD4+ T cells sorted from blood. These receptors all stem from a woman aged 18-29 years in good health.

The chain is built from TRBV10-3 and TRBJ2-7, with TRBD1 as a possible D gene (6 bases). In germline, CDR1 is ENHRY, CDR2 SYGVKD. This CDR3 has 14 residues. Trimming took off 2 bases at V and 4 bases at J, with 12 bases between the two ends. This CDR3 reads CAISEGDKPYEQYF. In nucleotides, the CDR3 is TGTGCCATCAGTGAGGGGGACAAACCTTACGAGCAGTACTTC.

This clonotype has ten or more counts. This chain joins TRBV20-1 and TRBJ2-2, with 9 bases matching TRBD2. The CDR3 length is 16 residues. Germline-derived CDR1 and CDR2 are DFQATT and SNEGSKA (reference sequence). The ends lost 6 bases at V and 2 bases at J; junction bases unmatched: 10. CDR3 sequence reads: CSALTSGSTNTGELFF. The CDR3 DNA sequence: TGCAGTGCCCTGACTAGCGGAAGTACTAACACCGGGGAGCTGTTTTTT.

The chain employs TRBV20-1 and TRBJ2-7; the D is unclear. This CDR3 has 16 residues. V was shortened by 3 bases and J by 1 base, with 19 bases between the two germline ends. Germline V gene data show CDR1 as DFQATT and CDR2 as SNEGSKA (reference sequence). The CDR3 sequence is CSARPWRSVGSYEQYF. As DNA, the CDR3 is TGCAGTGCTAGGCCCTGGCGGAGTGTAGGTTCCTACGAGCAGTACTTC.

The V gene is TRBV29-1, the J gene TRBJ2-5; TRBD2 matches at 7 bases. The CDR3 is 13 residues long. Germline V gene lookup returns CDR1 SQVTM and CDR2 ANQGSEA. The ends lost 3 bases at V and 2 bases at J; junction bases unmatched: 3. CDR3 residues: CSVDGRAQETQYF. The CDR3 DNA reads as TGCAGCGTTGATGGGAGGGCTCAAGAGACCCAGTACTTC.

This clonotype was seen many times. The chain couples TRBV12-3 or TRBV12-4 to TRBJ1-2, with D unresolved. There are 12 residues in the CDR3. V lost 5 bases and J 5 bases, leaving 9 bases between the germline ends. The CDR3 loop is CASSAPGYGYTF. CDR3 in DNA: TGTGCCAGCAGTGCCCCGGGGTATGGCTACACCTTC.

This clonotype was picked up many times. The rearrangement links TRBV6-2 or TRBV6-3 to TRBJ1-2; D possibly corresponds to TRBD1 (5 bases). This CDR3 region has 12 residues. Germline CDR1 MNHEY, CDR2 SVGEGT. V shed 6 bases and J shed 8 bases, with 13 bases lying between them. DNA of the CDR3: TGTGCCAGCAGCCCGCGCCGGGGCGGCTACACCTTC. This encodes CASSPRRGGYTF.

The CDR3 region has the DNA TGCGCCAGCAGCTCGGTCCCGGAGGTGGACTACGAGCAGTACTTC. It codes for CASSSVPEVDYEQYF. The genes are TRBV5-1 and TRBJ2-7, with D maybe TRBD2 (5 bases). From germline, CDR1 is SGHRS and CDR2 YFSETQ. The CDR3 covers 15 residues. With 3 bases removed from V and 3 bases from J, the gap between germline ends came to 16 bases.

This chain links TRBV9 with TRBJ1-5; 8 nucleotides match TRBD1. Germline V gene sequence: CDR1 SGDLS, CDR2 YYNGEE. The J segment lost 2 bases and the V segment lost 4 bases, leaving 5 bases of the junction unmatched. The CDR3 contains 15 residues. The CDR3 loop is CASSQDRVGNQPQHF. The CDR3 region has the DNA TGTGCCAGCAGCCAGGACAGGGTTGGCAATCAGCCCCAGCATTTT.